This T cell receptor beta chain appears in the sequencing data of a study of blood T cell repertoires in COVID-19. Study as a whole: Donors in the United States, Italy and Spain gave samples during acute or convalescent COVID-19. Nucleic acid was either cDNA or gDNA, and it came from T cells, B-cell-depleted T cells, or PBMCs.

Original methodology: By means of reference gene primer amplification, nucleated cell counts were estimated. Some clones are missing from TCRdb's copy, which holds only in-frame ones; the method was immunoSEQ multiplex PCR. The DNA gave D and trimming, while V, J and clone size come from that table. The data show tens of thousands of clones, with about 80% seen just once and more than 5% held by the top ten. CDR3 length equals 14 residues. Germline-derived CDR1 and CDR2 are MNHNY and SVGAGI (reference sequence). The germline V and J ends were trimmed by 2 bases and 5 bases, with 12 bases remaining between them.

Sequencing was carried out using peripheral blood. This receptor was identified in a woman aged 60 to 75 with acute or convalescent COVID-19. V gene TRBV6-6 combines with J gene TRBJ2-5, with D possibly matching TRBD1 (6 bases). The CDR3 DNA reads TGTGCCAGCAGTTACCGGCAGGGGTTTGAGACCCAGTACTTC. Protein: CASSYRQGFETQYF.